A single sample is the source of the 16 T cell receptor beta chains below, sequenced in a study of PD-1 blockade in classical Hodgkin lymphoma. Measured with immunoSEQ multiplex PCR; TCRdb has only the in-frame clones, and not every one. The sample lists fewer than 35,000 clones; 81% were seen once. Time point indicated: cycle 4 day 1 (C4D1), after about 6 weeks of nivolumab. Each patient experienced a relapse that followed autologous stem cell transplantation, and brentuximab vedotin exposure varied. The material was peripheral blood mononuclear cells (PBMCs), obtained before the fourth cycle of nivolumab. The receptors shown here come from a human donor with classical Hodgkin lymphoma.

This clone was picked up one time. The V call is TRBV29-1, the J call TRBJ1-3; 7 bases are a match to TRBD1. The germline V gene encodes CDR1 SQVTM and CDR2 ANQGSEA. The CDR3 length is 17 residues. The V and J ends lost 6 bases and 0 bases, in that order; junction bases with no gene match: 14. The CDR3 sequence: CSVQDRRQGYSGNTIYF. CDR3 DNA: TGCAGCGTCCAGGATAGGAGACAGGGATACTCTGGAAACACCATATATTTT. Together with reference TRBV29-1 and TRBJ1-3, the CDR3 gives the full variable domain: SAVISQKPSRDICQRGTSLTIQCQVDSQVTMMFWYRQQPGQSLTLIATANQGSEATYESGFVIDKFPISRPNLTFSTLTVSNMSPEDSSIYLCSVQDRRQGYSGNTIYFGEGSWLTVV.

This sequence joins TRBV15 and TRBJ1-4; 7 nucleotides line up with TRBD1. Trimming took 2 bases from V and 0 from J; bases not matched to a gene: 3. CDR3 size: 16 residues. In germline, CDR1 is LNHNV, CDR2 YYDKDF (reference sequence). This CDR3 is CATSRPGTATNEKLFF. The CDR3, as DNA: TGTGCCACCAGCAGACCCGGGACAGCAACTAATGAAAAACTGTTTTTT.

The gene calls are TRBV6-5 and TRBJ1-4, with a weak D call TRBD1 (5 bases). CDR3 length: 12 residues. Germline loops: CDR1 MNHEY, CDR2 SVGAGI. Trimming pared 10 bases from V and 5 bases from J, leaving 11 bases between. Here the CDR3 reads CATRDANEKLFF. DNA of the CDR3: TGTGCCACCCGGGACGCGAATGAAAAACTGTTTTTT.

This sequence joins TRBV10-1 and TRBJ2-3; the D is unclear. This CDR3 region has 12 residues. From germline, CDR1 is WNHNN and CDR2 SYGVQD (reference sequence). V was pared by 9 bases and J by 1 base, with 8 bases between. The CDR3: CARLERTDTQYF. The CDR3 nucleotides read TGCGCCAGGCTAGAACGCACAGATACGCAGTATTTT.

This chain joins TRBV5-1 and TRBJ2-2, with D possibly TRBD1 on 6 matching bases. The ends were cut back, 4 bases at V and 5 bases at J, with 21 bases in the middle. The CDR3 covers 17 residues. Germline-derived CDR1 and CDR2 are SGHRS and YFSETQ. CDR3 DNA: TGCGCCAGCAGCCTAAACCTCGGGCAGGGGAATACCGGGGAGCTGTTTTTT. Translating gives CASSLNLGQGNTGELFF.

The chain carries TRBV28 and TRBJ1-2, with a weak D call TRBD1 (6 bases). The germline V gene has CDR1 MDHEN and CDR2 SYDVKM. The CDR3 length is 13 residues. The V gene lost 6 bases and the J gene lost 8 bases, with 16 bases spanning the gap. The CDR3 reads CASRTSGANGYTF. The CDR3 DNA is TGTGCCAGCAGAACCTCAGGGGCGAACGGCTACACCTTC.

V is TRBV27 and J is TRBJ2-7, with TRBD1 matching over 11 bases. V lost 5 bases to trimming and J lost 4 bases; unmatched junction nucleotides: 4. CDR3 length equals 14 residues. CDR1 and CDR2 (germline): MNHEY, SMNVEV (reference sequence). In nucleotides, the CDR3 is TGTGCCAGCAGTAGGACAGGGGGCTTATACGAGCAGTACTTC. This gives the protein CASSRTGGLYEQYF.

J is TRBJ2-2 and V is TRBV7-7; unclear D gene. V was pared by 1 base and J by 4 bases, with 7 bases between. Germline V gives CDR1 SSHAT, CDR2 FNYEAQ (reference sequence). This CDR3 has 14 amino acids. The CDR3 sequence: CASSLDRSTGELFF. The CDR3 region has the DNA TGTGCCAGCAGCTTAGATCGATCCACCGGGGAGCTGTTTTTT.

This chain uses TRBV5-6 with TRBJ1-4, with D uncertain. The germline CDR1 and CDR2 sequences are SGHDT and YYEEEE. The V end lost 0 bases, the J end lost 5 bases, and 11 bases lay between the germline ends. The CDR3 has 15 residues. The chain's CDR3 is CASSLEEGLNEKLFF. The CDR3 nucleotides are TGTGCCAGCAGCTTGGAGGAGGGATTAAATGAAAAACTGTTTTTT.

The CDR3 sequence is CASSTGGTEQYF. CDR3 bases: TGTGCCAGCAGCACGGGCGGAACCGAGCAGTACTTC. This rearrangement joins TRBV6-5 to TRBJ2-7; D unclear. With 6 bases removed from V and 6 bases from J, the gap between germline ends came to 12 bases. The length of the CDR3 is 12 residues. The germline V gene encodes CDR1 MNHEY and CDR2 SVGAGI.

The V call is TRBV27, the J call TRBJ2-3; TRBD2 might be the D (6 bases). Germline CDR1 MNHEY, CDR2 SMNVEV (reference sequence). V lost 7 bases, J lost 0 bases, and 11 bases lay in between. This CDR3 is built from 14 residues. For the CDR3, the DNA is TGTGCCAGCAAGGAGGGCGTGAGCACAGATACGCAGTATTTT. It encodes CASKEGVSTDTQYF.

The rearrangement links TRBV5-1 to TRBJ2-3; 8 bases align to TRBD2. Looked up from germline, CDR1 is SGHRS and CDR2 is YFSETQ. The CDR3 runs to 14 residues. V dropped 4 bases and J dropped 0; count of bases not matched to a gene: 1. CDR3: CASSRGGSTDTQYF. The CDR3 bases are TGCGCCAGCAGCCGGGGGGGTAGCACAGATACGCAGTATTTT.

This chain joins TRBV5-4 and TRBJ2-1; D is unresolved. With 6 bases removed from V and 7 bases from J, the gap between germline ends came to 17 bases. The germline V gene encodes CDR1 SGHNT and CDR2 YYREEE (reference sequence). This CDR3 is built from 14 residues. The CDR3 DNA follows: TGTGCCAGCACCCCCGGCGTGGGATCGAATGAGCAGTTCTTC. It codes for CASTPGVGSNEQFF.

The chain couples TRBV4-3 to TRBJ1-2; the match to TRBD1 covers 8 bases. The germline CDR1 and CDR2 sequences are LGHNA and YSLEER. Germline trimming cut 0 bases from V and 4 bases from J; bases unmatched to any gene: 7. The CDR3 covers 16 residues. CDR3: CASSQELRTGSYGYTF. CDR3 bases: TGCGCCAGCAGCCAAGAATTACGGACAGGGAGCTATGGCTACACCTTC.

This sequence joins TRBV7-9 and TRBJ2-1; 9 nucleotides match TRBD2. Germline trimming cut 5 bases from V and 8 bases from J; bases unmatched to any gene: 10. Looked up from germline, CDR1 is SEHNR and CDR2 is FQNEAQ (reference sequence). The CDR3 sequence is 15 residues long. CDR3 coding DNA: TGTGCCAGCAGCCTAGGCGGTAGCGGGAGTGATGAGCAGTTCTTC. Translation: CASSLGGSGSDEQFF.

V is TRBV7-2 and J is TRBJ1-2; no clear D gene. Germline-derived CDR1 and CDR2 are SGHTA and FQGNSA. Trimming removed 3 bases from V and 0 bases from J, with 5 bases in between. This CDR3 contains 13 residues. The DNA for the CDR3 is TGTGCCAGCAGCTTCCCGACTAACTATGGCTACACCTTC. It is translated as CASSFPTNYGYTF.